The rows below give T cell receptor beta chains drawn from one sample of a study of CD8+ T cells in alopecia areata. Assay: immunoSEQ multiplex PCR; the TCRdb copy retains only in-frame clones and omits some. The table shows 150,000 to 200,000 clones, with approximately 59% occurring only once. The sample was CD4+ T cells sorted from blood, taken at week 0. Source of these receptors: a human donor with alopecia areata. CDR3s include the opening cysteine and the closing phenylalanine or tryptophan. The order of the fields is D gene, clone size, V gene, J gene, CDR3 DNA, CDR3 protein. D genes are given only for firm matches. Rows may omit the clone size; those that give it use once, few, many or a size class.

TRBD1,NA,TRBV5-1,TRBJ2-4,TGCGCCAGCAGCTCCCGGACAGGCATTCAGTACTTC,CASSSRTGIQYF
NA,NA,TRBV5-6,TRBJ2-3,TGTGCCACCAAAAGGGGGAAAGGCACAGATACGCAGTATTTT,CATKRGKGTDTQYF
NA,NA,TRBV19,TRBJ2-5,TGTGCCAGTAGTATGCAGGTCCAAGAGACCCAGTACTTC,CASSMQVQETQYF
TRBD1,few,TRBV15,TRBJ2-2,TGTGCCACCGGGACAGGGGTAACCGGGGAGCTGTTTTTT,CATGTGVTGELFF
NA,NA,TRBV11-2,TRBJ1-6,TGTGCCAGCAGCTTCGAGACAGGCGATAATTCACCCCTCCACTTT,CASSFETGDNSPLHF
NA,NA,TRBV2,TRBJ2-3,TGTGCCAGGGACCTCACGTCTGAAAGTCCCACAGATACGCAGTATTTT,CARDLTSESPTDTQYF
NA,few,TRBV28,TRBJ1-1,TGTGCCAGCAGTTTACGACAGGTTGATACTGAAGCTTTCTTT,CASSLRQVDTEAFF
NA,NA,TRBV20-1,TRBJ2-5,TGCAGTGCTTTACGGGGAGAGACCCAGTACTTC,CSALRGETQYF
NA,NA,TRBV29-1,TRBJ2-3,TGCAGCGTGGGGGGTCGGGCTACAGATACGCAGTATTTT,CSVGGRATDTQYF
NA,NA,TRBV2,TRBJ1-1,TGTGCCAGCAGTGCGACGGACCTGAACACTGAAGCTTTCTTT,CASSATDLNTEAFF
NA,NA,TRBV7-9,TRBJ2-7,TGTGCCAGCAGCACCCGATCCGGGGGCGAGCAGTACTTC,CASSTRSGGEQYF
NA,once,TRBV9,TRBJ2-5,TGTGCCAGCAGCCGGGGGGCCCAAGAGACCCAGTACTTC,CASSRGAQETQYF
TRBD1,NA,TRBV2,TRBJ2-5,TGTGCCACCCGGACAGGGACACAAGAGACCCAGTACTTC,CATRTGTQETQYF
NA,NA,TRBV4-1,TRBJ2-6,TGCGCCAGCAACCTAGGCACGCCCTCTGGGGCCAACGTCCTGACTTTC,CASNLGTPSGANVLTF
NA,NA,TRBV5-6,TRBJ2-5,TGTGCCAGCAGCTTCGGGTACCAAGAGACCCAGTACTTC,CASSFGYQETQYF
TRBD2,once,TRBV7-2,TRBJ2-7,TGTGCCAGCAGCCTCTTTTCCAGCGGGGTTTCCTACGAGCAGTACTTC,CASSLFSSGVSYEQYF
NA,NA,TRBV29-1,TRBJ1-2,TGCAGCGTCAGTATAGTAACTGGCTACACCTTC,CSVSIVTGYTF
NA,NA,TRBV7-6,TRBJ2-2,TGTGCCAGCAGCCAACGGACCGCGAACACCGGGGAGCTGTTTTTT,CASSQRTANTGELFF
NA,NA,TRBV11-2,TRBJ1-4,TGTGCCAGCAGCTTAAGTCCGGCAACTAATGAAAAACTGTTTTTT,CASSLSPATNEKLFF
TRBD1,NA,TRBV4-1,TRBJ2-2,TGCGCCAGCAGCCAACCCACAGGGGGCGTGAGCACCGGGGAGCTGTTTTTT,CASSQPTGGVSTGELFF
NA,few,TRBV30,TRBJ2-5,TGTGCCTGGAGATACAACCGGGCCCTTCAAGAGACCCAGTACTTC,CAWRYNRALQETQYF
NA,once,TRBV30,TRBJ1-2,TGTGCCTGGAGCCTAGGGGCAGTCTACACCTTC,CAWSLGAVYTF
TRBD1,NA,TRBV11-2,TRBJ1-2,TGTGCCAGCAGCTTAGGGGGACAGACCGCCTATGGCTACACCTTC,CASSLGGQTAYGYTF
NA,NA,TRBV7-2,TRBJ1-1,TGTGCCAGCAGCTTAAAGGTCTTCATGAACACTGAAGCTTTCTTT,CASSLKVFMNTEAFF
NA,NA,TRBV7-3,TRBJ2-1,TGTGCCAGCAGCTCCGGTGACTCCCACAATGAGCAGTTCTTC,CASSSGDSHNEQFF
NA,few,TRBV10-3,TRBJ1-2,TGTGCCATCAGTGGGACGGCAGATGGCTACACCTTC,CAISGTADGYTF
NA,NA,TRBV9,TRBJ1-2,TGTGCCAGCAGCGTAGTGACGGATGGCTACACCTTC,CASSVVTDGYTF
NA,NA,TRBV30,TRBJ2-5,TGTGCCTGGAGTGTACGAGAGACCCAGTACTTC,CAWSVRETQYF
NA,NA,TRBV29-1,TRBJ1-4,TGCAGCGTTGACCCCGGGGGGACTGCTAATGAAAAACTGTTTTTT,CSVDPGGTANEKLFF
NA,few,TRBV29-1,TRBJ2-7,TGCAGCGTTGCGATCGTGGGGTTCGAGCAGTACTTC,CSVAIVGFEQYF
NA,NA,TRBV19,TRBJ1-2,TGTGCCAGTAGTACCTTCCCCAGGGCCCAGGTGTTTGGCTACACCTTC,CASSTFPRAQVFGYTF
TRBD2,NA,TRBV9,TRBJ2-1,TGTGCCAGCAGCGTAGCCGGGACTAGCGGACTTAATGAGCAGTTCTTC,CASSVAGTSGLNEQFF
TRBD1,NA,TRBV7-8,TRBJ2-5,TGTGCCAGCAGCTTAGGTACAGGGGCGACCCAGTACTTC,CASSLGTGATQYF
TRBD2,NA,TRBV30,TRBJ2-3,TGTGCCTGGAGCGACCCACTGACTAGCGGGGGGGCCTCCGAGAGGGATACGCAGTATTTT,CAWSDPLTSGGASERDTQYF
TRBD1,NA,TRBV6-1,TRBJ1-5,TGTGCGACAGGGACGTACACGAATAGCAATCAGCCCCAGCATTTT,CATGTYTNSNQPQHF
NA,NA,TRBV13,TRBJ2-2,TGTGCCAGCAGCTTCAGGGGAGACACCGGGGAGCTGTTTTTT,CASSFRGDTGELFF
NA,many,TRBV30,TRBJ2-3,TGTGCCTGGAGTCCCAGGGGGGGGGCAGATACGCAGTATTTT,CAWSPRGGADTQYF
NA,NA,TRBV29-1,TRBJ2-2,TGCAGCGCCTCGGCAGGGAACACCGGGGAGCTGTTTTTT,CSASAGNTGELFF
NA,NA,TRBV2,TRBJ2-3,TGTGCCAGCAGTGAAGCTGGAACCATAGCTTATACGCAGTATTTT,CASSEAGTIAYTQYF
TRBD2,NA,TRBV4-1,TRBJ2-5,TGCGCCAGCAGCCAAGAAGGTTCGGCTAGCGGGGGGTACCGAGAGACCCAGTACTTC,CASSQEGSASGGYRETQYF
NA,few,TRBV2,TRBJ1-1,TGTGCCAGCACCTCGACAGCTATGAACACTGAAGCTTTCTTT,CASTSTAMNTEAFF
NA,NA,TRBV30,TRBJ2-2,TGTGCCTGGACAGCCGGGAGCAACACCGGGGAGCTGTTTTTT,CAWTAGSNTGELFF
TRBD1,NA,TRBV5-1,TRBJ2-1,TGCGCCAGCAGCTTGGTGGGACAGCAAAACAATGAGCAGTTCTTC,CASSLVGQQNNEQFF
NA,NA,TRBV30,TRBJ1-2,TGTGCCTGGGCCAAGAGGCAGATAAACTATGGCTACACCTTC,CAWAKRQINYGYTF
NA,few,TRBV5-1,TRBJ1-1,TGCGCCAGCAGCTTGACAGGATCTGGCACTGAAGCTTTCTTT,CASSLTGSGTEAFF
NA,NA,TRBV7-9,TRBJ2-1,TGTGCCAGCAGCTCTGACATAACCCCGAGCAATGAGCAGTTCTTC,CASSSDITPSNEQFF
TRBD1,NA,TRBV6-1,TRBJ2-7,TGTGCCAGCAGCGTTCCGGGACAGGTTCTATACGAGCAGTACTTC,CASSVPGQVLYEQYF
NA,NA,TRBV7-8,TRBJ1-2,TGTGCCAGCAGCCCAGCTTGGATAGAAGGTGGCTACACCTTC,CASSPAWIEGGYTF
NA,NA,TRBV19,TRBJ1-2,TGTGCCAGTAGTAACAGGGTTGGCTACACCTTC,CASSNRVGYTF
TRBD2,NA,TRBV5-6,TRBJ2-7,TGTGCCAGCAGCTTTGCGGGGGTCTACGAGCAGTACTTC,CASSFAGVYEQYF
NA,NA,TRBV18,TRBJ1-1,TGTGCCAGCTCCGCCGACAGGAACACTGAAGCTTTCTTT,CASSADRNTEAFF
TRBD2,few,TRBV18,TRBJ2-7,TGTGCCAGTCAGCTAGCGGGGGTAGACGAGCAGTACTTC,CASQLAGVDEQYF
NA,few,TRBV29-1,TRBJ2-7,TGCAGCGTTGTACAGGACAACTCCTACGAGCAGTACTTC,CSVVQDNSYEQYF
TRBD2,NA,TRBV5-1,TRBJ2-7,TGCGCCAGCAGCCCGACTAGCGGGGGTACCTACGAGCAGTACTTC,CASSPTSGGTYEQYF